These 8 T cell receptor beta chains were all obtained from the same sample, sequenced in a study of T cell responses to AZD1222 COVID-19 vaccine. Sequenced by immunoSEQ multiplex PCR; TCRdb stores in-frame clones only, minus some. The repertoire has about 97,000 clones, around nine tenths of them found once; the top ten carry 2.8%. The starting material was peripheral blood, obtained on day 0 of AZD1222 vaccination. The receptor set was obtained from an adult in good health.

The rearrangement joins TRBV18 to TRBJ2-7, with TRBD2 matching over 8 bases. V was clipped by 3 bases and J by 1 base; unmatched bases: 5. Per germline, CDR1 KGHSH and CDR2 LQKENI. The CDR3 spans 15 residues. This CDR3 reads CASSPGLVLSYEQYF. The DNA for the CDR3 is TGTGCCAGCTCACCGGGACTAGTATTGTCCTACGAGCAGTACTTC. Filled out from reference TRBV18 and TRBJ2-7, the complete variable domain reads NAGVMQNPRHLVRRRGQEARLRCSPMKGHSHVYWYRQLPEEGLKFMVYLQKENIIDESGMPKERFSAEFPKEGPSILRIQQVVRGDSAAYFCASSPGLVLSYEQYFGPGTRLTVT.

The chain has TRBV9 and TRBJ1-4, with D possibly TRBD1 on 5 matching bases. V was shortened by 3 bases and J by 0 bases, with 18 bases between the two germline ends. Germline lookup yields CDR1 SGDLS and CDR2 YYNGEE. CDR3 length: 18 residues. CDR3 DNA sequence: TGTGCCAGCAGCGGAGCGGTAAATCAGACAGCAACTAATGAAAAACTGTTTTTT. Amino acid sequence: CASSGAVNQTATNEKLFF.

This chain links TRBV21-1 with TRBJ2-7; the table's D gene call, TRBD2, was not cross checked with the DNA. TRBV21-1 is assigned pseudogene status. The CDR3 loop spans 13 amino acids. The CDR3 is CASSTKADYEQYF. For the CDR3, the DNA is TGTGCCAGCAGCACCAAAGCGGACTACGAGCAGTACTTC.

The chain carries TRBV12-2 and TRBJ1-2. TRBV12-2 is marked as a pseudogene. The CDR3 contains 14 residues. DNA for the CDR3: TGTGCAAGTCGCCGAACTCGGCAGTCCTATGGCTACACCTTC. Its protein is CASRRTRQSYGYTF.

This sequence joins TRBV5-4 and TRBJ1-2; D might be TRBD1 (5 bases). Trimming pared 0 bases from V and 7 bases from J, leaving 10 bases between. Germline V CDR1 and CDR2: SGHNT, YYREEE (reference sequence). The CDR3 contains 13 residues. The CDR3 DNA sequence: TGTGCCAGCAGCTTGGAAGGGGCTGGTGGCTACACCTTC. This encodes CASSLEGAGGYTF.

J is TRBJ2-5 and V is TRBV4-1; no definite D call. CDR3 length: 15 amino acids. CDR1 and CDR2 (germline): MGHRA, YSYEKL. V shed 1 base and J shed 1 base, with 10 bases lying between them. This chain's CDR3 is CASSQARLVQETQYF. The CDR3 nucleotides are TGCGCCAGCAGCCAAGCCCGGCTAGTCCAAGAGACCCAGTACTTC.

The chain joins TRBV7-9 to TRBJ2-3; tentatively, D is TRBD2 (6 bases). The CDR3 totals 14 residues. Looked up from germline, CDR1 is SEHNR and CDR2 is FQNEAQ (reference sequence). With 6 bases removed from V and 2 bases from J, the gap between germline ends came to 12 bases. The DNA for the CDR3 is TGTGCCAGCAGGGGTGGACTATCCACAGATACGCAGTATTTT. This sequence encodes CASRGGLSTDTQYF.

The gene calls are TRBV19 and TRBJ2-7, with TRBD1 identical over 7 bases. Germline V gene data show CDR1 as LNHDA and CDR2 as SQIVND (reference sequence). The trim removed 6 bases at V and 4 bases at J, leaving 9 bases unmatched. The length of the CDR3 is 14 residues. The CDR3 nucleotides read TGTGCCAGTAGGAAACAGGGGTGGGGTTACGAGCAGTACTTC. Protein product: CASRKQGWGYEQYF.